This passage covers 8 T cell receptor beta chains from one sample sequenced in a study of glioma-infiltrating T cells. The iRepertoire nested amplicon-rescue multiplex PCR amplified TCR alpha and beta CDR3s from RNA. Each CDR3 protein gets one entry after TCRdb re-called the multiplex PCR reads with MiXCR. The sample has about 140,000 distinct CDR3 sequences, about two fifths seen once. The specimen was glioma tissue, nonneoplastic brain tissue, or PBMCs (not recorded which). All receptors derive from a human donor with low-grade glioma or glioblastoma, undergoing nonglioma brain surgery, or in good health (not recorded which).

About this clonotype: A clone one base away is much larger, so this may be a read error. The CDR3 DNA reads TGTGCCACCAACTCTGCCGGGACTCCATACGATGAGCAGTTCTTC. Amino acids: CATNSAGTPYDEQFF. The V and J genes are TRBV6-2 or TRBV6-3 and TRBJ2-1; D might be TRBD2 (6 bases). Trimming cost V 10 bases and J 8 bases, with 24 bases left between them. From germline, CDR1 is MNHEY and CDR2 SVGEGT. The CDR3 is 15 residues long.

With respect to this clonotype: Mismatch with germline at one junction end may stem from a read error. The V call is TRBV6-5, the J call TRBJ2-5, with TRBD1 as a possible D gene (5 bases). Germline V gives CDR1 MNHEY, CDR2 SVGAGI. This CDR3 spans 15 amino acids. The CDR3 loop reads CATSDPKTARETQYF. The CDR3 coding sequence is TGTGCCACCAGTGACCCCAAGACAGCTCGGGAGACCCAGTACTTC.

Turning to this clonotype: A much larger clone lies a single base off, so this may be a read error. The chain combines TRBV6-2 or TRBV6-3 with TRBJ2-1; D ambiguous. Germline CDR1 is MNHEY and CDR2 is SVGEGT. V was cut by 0 bases and J by 7 bases, with 7 bases left in between. The CDR3 is made up of 13 amino acids. CDR3 region: CASSYSMGNEQFF. The CDR3 nucleotides are TGTGCCAGCAGTTACTCCATGGGGAATGAGCAGTTCTTC.

This clonotype showed up just a few times. The CDR3 is CASSHTTGEQYF. CDR3 DNA: TGCGCCAGCAGCCACACGACAGGCGAGCAGTACTTC. The chain combines TRBV4-1 with TRBJ2-7, with D tentatively TRBD1 (6 bases). CDR1 is MGHRA and CDR2 is YSYEKL in the germline V gene. Trimming stripped 3 bases from V and 6 bases from J, with 9 bases between. This CDR3 has 12 amino acids.

This clonotype was found a few times. This CDR3 is CASSQEKGVDTEAFF. DNA for the CDR3: TGTGCCAGCAGCCAAGAAAAAGGGGTGGACACTGAAGCTTTCTTT. The chain recombines TRBV4-2 with TRBJ1-1; D might be TRBD1 (5 bases). Germline CDR1 reads LGHNA; CDR2 reads YNFKEQ. This CDR3 is 15 amino acids long. Trimming cost V 0 bases and J 3 bases, with 11 bases left between them.

This clonotype was seen only a few times. J is TRBJ2-7 and V is TRBV20-1; 8 positions match TRBD2. Germline V gene sequence: CDR1 DFQATT, CDR2 SNEGSKA (reference sequence). This CDR3 is built from 15 residues. V lost 0 bases to trimming and J lost 3 bases; unmatched junction nucleotides: 7. The CDR3 loop is CSARDPGTSDYEQYF. CDR3 DNA: TGCAGTGCTAGAGATCCCGGGACTAGTGACTACGAGCAGTACTTC.

This rearrangement joins TRBV7-2 to TRBJ1-5; D gene ambiguous. The length of the CDR3 is 14 residues. V gave up 2 bases and J gave up 7 bases, with 12 bases separating them. Germline V CDR1 and CDR2: SGHTA, FQGNSA. Here the CDR3 DNA reads TGTGCCAGCAGCTTATATGACAAGAACCAGCCCCAGCATTTT. Its translation: CASSLYDKNQPQHF.

This chain connects TRBV6-1 to TRBJ1-1; 9 bases line up with TRBD1. Unmatched junction bases numbered 5, after V lost 3 bases and J lost 6 bases. The CDR3 runs to 14 residues. Germline V CDR1 and CDR2: MNHNS, SASEGT. CDR3 bases: TGTGCCAGCAGTGACGACAGGGGGAGGGCTGAAGCTTTCTTT. Translated, it gives CASSDDRGRAEAFF.